Listed here are 24 T cell receptor beta chains from one sample, sequenced in a study of blood T cell repertoires in COVID-19. Measured with immunoSEQ multiplex PCR; TCRdb has only the in-frame clones, and not every one. Of over 100,000 clones listed, just under 90% are singletons. Sequencing was performed on peripheral blood. All receptors derive from a human donor in a cohort sampled during active COVID-19.

This clone was picked up one time. This chain uses TRBV6-5 with TRBJ1-6, with D perhaps TRBD1 (5 bases). CDR3 length: 13 residues. CDR1 MNHEY and CDR2 SVGAGI come from the germline V gene. The ends were cut back, 2 bases at V and 13 bases at J, with 12 bases in the middle. CDR3 coding DNA: TGTGCCAGCAGTTACAGGACACGCGGCCCCCTCCACTTT. It codes for CASSYRTRGPLHF.

The rearrangement uses TRBV4-3 and TRBJ1-2; 7 nucleotides align to TRBD1. Germline V gives CDR1 LGHNA, CDR2 YSLEER. Losses at the gene ends were 0 bases for V and 5 bases for J; bases not matched to a gene: 9. CDR3 length: 16 residues. The CDR3 spells CASSQDMQGDLYGYTF. CDR3 coding DNA: TGCGCCAGCAGCCAAGATATGCAGGGGGACCTATATGGCTACACCTTC.

The chain carries TRBV28 and TRBJ1-2; 7 nucleotides align to TRBD1. The trim removed 6 bases at V and 3 bases at J, leaving 13 bases unmatched. The germline gives CDR1 MDHEN, CDR2 SYDVKM. The CDR3 is 16 amino acids. The CDR3 DNA is TGTGCCAGCAGCTACCCAAGACAGGGTAGGGACTATGGCTACACCTTC. Protein: CASSYPRQGRDYGYTF.

The chain uses TRBV11-2 and TRBJ2-1; weak D call: TRBD2 (6 bases). The V gene's germline CDR1 is SGHAT and CDR2 FQNNGV. The CDR3 extends over 14 amino acids. V gave up 1 base and J gave up 7 bases, with 11 bases separating them. The chain's CDR3 is CASSLGRASNEQFF. CDR3 DNA: TGTGCCAGCAGCTTAGGGAGGGCCTCGAATGAGCAGTTCTTC.

The V and J genes are TRBV25-1 and TRBJ1-2; the match to TRBD1 covers 7 bases. The CDR3 consists of 15 residues. V trimming: 4 bases; J trimming: 0 bases; junction bases outside the gene matches: 5. Germline V gene sequence: CDR1 MGHDK, CDR2 SYGVNS. The CDR3 region has the DNA TGTGCCAGCAGTGGATGGGACAGATCTAACTATGGCTACACCTTC. Protein product: CASSGWDRSNYGYTF.

The chain couples TRBV28 to TRBJ2-1; 9 bases align to TRBD1. The length of the CDR3 is 15 residues. Germline CDR1 reads MDHEN; CDR2 reads SYDVKM. Losses at the gene ends were 6 bases for V and 2 bases for J; bases not matched to a gene: 5. The DNA for the CDR3 is TGTGCCAGCAGACAGGGGGCCCCCCCCTACAATGAGCAGTTCTTC. Translated: CASRQGAPPYNEQFF. The full variable domain, in which reference TRBV28 and TRBJ2-1 provide the parts outside the CDR3, is DVKVTQSSRYLVKRTGEKVFLECVQDMDHENMFWYRQDPGLGLRLIYFSYDVKMKEKGDIPEGYSVSREKKERFSLILESASTNQTSMYLCASRQGAPPYNEQFFGPGTRLTVL.

V and J are TRBV7-9 and TRBJ1-2, with TRBD1 matching over 10 bases. CDR3 size: 13 residues. After removal of 5 bases from V and 4 bases from J, the junction contained 1 base not matched to a gene. Germline loops: CDR1 SEHNR, CDR2 FQNEAQ (reference sequence). The CDR3 loop is CASSGTGVYGYTF. DNA of the CDR3: TGTGCCAGCAGCGGGACAGGGGTCTATGGCTACACCTTC.

This chain joins TRBV19 and TRBJ2-7, with a tentative D call TRBD2 (5 bases). Trimming took off 4 bases at V and 3 bases at J, with 16 bases between the two ends. Germline V gene lookup returns CDR1 LNHDA and CDR2 SQIVND (reference sequence). This CDR3 comprises 15 residues. The CDR3: CASSTSHSRDYEQYF. DNA of the CDR3: TGTGCCAGTAGTACTTCTCATTCCCGGGACTACGAGCAGTACTTC.

The CDR3 spells CAFGTRNTGELFF. The CDR3 nucleotides read TGTGCTTTTGGGACAAGGAACACCGGGGAGCTGTTTTTT. This sequence joins TRBV19 and TRBJ2-2; weak D call: TRBD1 (6 bases). CDR1 LNHDA and CDR2 SQIVND come from the germline V gene (reference sequence). CDR3 length: 13 amino acids.

The chain links TRBV13 to TRBJ2-3; 9 bases fit TRBD1. The CDR3 has 16 residues. The germline V gene encodes CDR1 PRHDT and CDR2 FYEKMQ (reference sequence). Germline trimming cut 5 bases from V and 3 bases from J; bases unmatched to any gene: 9. The CDR3 bases are TGTGCCAGCAGCCCAGGTGGACAGGGGAAGACAGATACGCAGTATTTT. Its translation: CASSPGGQGKTDTQYF.

This clone was counted only a few times. V is TRBV2 and J is TRBJ1-5, with D unclear. Trimming pared 1 base from V and 2 bases from J, leaving 12 bases between. CDR3 length: 16 residues. Germline V gene lookup returns CDR1 SNHLY and CDR2 FYNNEI. The CDR3 nucleotides read TGTGCCAGCAGTGAAGAGCACCCGGGAGGCAATCAGCCCCAGCATTTT. Its translation: CASSEEHPGGNQPQHF.

CDR3 bases: TGTGCCAGCAGCCCTGCGGGAGGCCCAGAGACCCAGTACTTC. Translation: CASSPAGGPETQYF. The chain combines TRBV16 with TRBJ2-5; 8 nucleotides match TRBD2. The CDR3 covers 14 residues. Germline CDR1 reads KGHSY; CDR2 reads FQNENV. The V and J ends lost 4 bases and 4 bases, in that order; junction bases with no gene match: 5. Together with reference TRBV16 and TRBJ2-5, the CDR3 gives the full variable domain: GEEVAQTPKHLVRGEGQKAKLYCAPIKGHSYVFWYQQVLKNEFKFLISFQNENVFDETGMPKERFSAKCLPNSPCSLEIQATKLEDSAVYFCASSPAGGPETQYFGPGTRLLVL.

CDR3 loop: CASQPPAGGYNEQFF. Here the CDR3 DNA reads TGTGCCAGCCAACCCCCAGCGGGGGGTTACAATGAGCAGTTCTTC. The chain couples TRBV7-2 to TRBJ2-1, with 9 bases that match TRBD2. The CDR3 runs 15 residues. The V gene end was trimmed by 8 bases and the J gene end by 4 bases; junction bases not matched to a gene: 9. CDR1 SGHTA and CDR2 FQGNSA come from the germline V gene.

The J gene is TRBJ1-5, the V gene TRBV4-2, with TRBD1 as a possible D gene (6 bases). Deletions cut 0 bases from V and 11 bases from J, with 11 bases between. Germline CDR1 LGHNA, CDR2 YNFKEQ. The CDR3 length is 13 residues. The CDR3 region has the DNA TGTGCCAGCAGCCAAGAACTAAGGGGGTCCCAGCATTTT. Translated, it gives CASSQELRGSQHF.

The V and J genes are TRBV7-9 and TRBJ1-1, with D maybe TRBD1 (5 bases). The CDR3 consists of 12 residues. Germline assignment: CDR1 SEHNR and CDR2 FQNEAQ (reference sequence). Trimming took off 4 bases at V and 9 bases at J, with 12 bases between the two ends. The CDR3 here is CASSWQGQQAFF. CDR3 nucleotide sequence: TGTGCCAGCAGCTGGCAGGGCCAGCAAGCTTTCTTT.

The chain has TRBV4-1 and TRBJ1-1, with D perhaps matching TRBD1 (6 bases). The CDR3 is 16 amino acids. Germline CDR1 and CDR2: MGHRA and YSYEKL. Trimming removed 1 base at V and 4 bases at J, with 16 bases between. Here the CDR3 reads CASSQVTGFLSTEAFF. The CDR3 region has the DNA TGCGCCAGCAGCCAAGTTACAGGGTTTTTGAGCACTGAAGCTTTCTTT.

The chain employs TRBV5-1 and TRBJ1-1, with D possibly being TRBD1 (6 bases). Trimming removed 1 base from V and 3 bases from J, with 13 bases in between. CDR1 is SGHRS and CDR2 is YFSETQ in the germline V gene. The CDR3 totals 15 residues. CDR3 nucleotide sequence: TGCGCCAGCAGCTTGACGACAGGAAGATACACTGAAGCTTTCTTT. Protein sequence: CASSLTTGRYTEAFF.

The genes are TRBV5-1 and TRBJ2-7, with D perhaps TRBD1 (5 bases). V was clipped by 0 bases and J by 7 bases, with 5 bases between them. This CDR3 comprises 11 residues. The germline gives CDR1 SGHRS, CDR2 YFSETQ. CDR3 DNA sequence: TGCGCCAGCAGCTTGGGGACAGAGCAGTACTTC. It translates to CASSLGTEQYF.

V is TRBV6-4 and J is TRBJ1-1, with 7 bases fitting TRBD1. Germline V CDR1 and CDR2: MRHNA, SNTAGT. V lost 6 bases, J lost 6 bases, and 10 bases stayed unmatched. The CDR3 is 14 amino acids. CDR3 amino acids: CASRRQTGAPEAFF. CDR3 nucleotide sequence: TGTGCCAGCAGGCGTCAAACAGGGGCCCCTGAAGCTTTCTTT.

The chain carries TRBV5-6 and TRBJ2-1, with 7 nucleotides matching TRBD2. The V and J ends lost 3 bases and 0 bases, in that order; junction bases with no gene match: 3. In germline, CDR1 is SGHDT, CDR2 YYEEEE. The CDR3 totals 15 residues. CDR3 nucleotide sequence: TGTGCCAGCAGCTCGCGCGGGGGCTCCTACAATGAGCAGTTCTTC. This sequence encodes CASSSRGGSYNEQFF.

The chain combines TRBV7-9 with TRBJ1-4; unclear D gene. V lost 2 bases and J lost 2, with 12 bases in between. The CDR3 extends over 16 amino acids. Germline CDR1 is SEHNR and CDR2 is FQNEAQ (reference sequence). The DNA for the CDR3 is TGTGCCAGCAGCTTACCCATGACGGGTACTAATGAAAAACTGTTTTTT. This sequence encodes CASSLPMTGTNEKLFF. Based on the CDR3 plus reference TRBV7-9 and TRBJ1-4, the full variable domain is DTGVSQNPRHKITKRGQNVTFRCDPISEHNRLYWYRQTLGQGPEFLTYFQNEAQLEKSRLLSDRFSAERPKGSFSTLEIQRTEQGDSAMYLCASSLPMTGTNEKLFFGSGTQLSVL.

This sequence joins TRBV9 and TRBJ1-2, with 10 bases fitting TRBD1. This CDR3 has 15 amino acids. CDR1 is SGDLS and CDR2 is YYNGEE in the germline V gene. V dropped 4 bases and J dropped 7; count of bases not matched to a gene: 10. The CDR3 DNA sequence: TGTGCCAGCAGCCCCCGGGACAGGGGATCATCTGGCTACACCTTC. This translates into CASSPRDRGSSGYTF.

The V call is TRBV7-9, the J call TRBJ2-6; D remains unclear. Trimming removed 1 base at V and 2 bases at J, with 9 bases between. Germline loops: CDR1 SEHNR, CDR2 FQNEAQ (reference sequence). This CDR3 contains 16 residues. The DNA of the CDR3 is TGTGCCAGCAGCTTAGTCGCGGCAGCTGGGGCCAACGTCCTGACTTTC. Residues: CASSLVAAAGANVLTF.

The rearrangement joins TRBV7-9 to TRBJ1-1; 8 positions agree with TRBD1. The V segment lost 5 bases and the J segment 8 bases; nucleotides outside the gene matches: 13. CDR1 and CDR2 from the germline V gene are SEHNR and FQNEAQ (reference sequence). This CDR3 has 15 residues. CDR3 region: CASSRGQGASEEAFF. CDR3 in DNA: TGTGCCAGCAGCAGGGGGCAGGGGGCATCAGAAGAAGCTTTCTTT.